This TCR beta chain was sequenced in a study of T cell responses to AZD1222 COVID-19 vaccine. General observations from the study: Spike-wide vaccine-associated CD4 TCRs dominated at 160-218 and 743-854.

This clone was observed a single time. The antigen is unknown. Clones were sequenced by immunoSEQ multiplex PCR, and TCRdb holds only the in-frame ones, with some missing. The sample lists about 80,000 clones, over 75% occurring once. The CDR3 is 14 amino acids. Germline CDR1 DFQATT, CDR2 SNEGSKA (reference sequence). V gave up 3 bases and J gave up 8 bases, with 16 bases separating them. This clonotype was obtained from an adult who received the AZD1222 COVID-19 vaccine. The sequenced sample was peripheral blood, obtained 28 days after the second AZD1222 dose. The genes are TRBV20-1 and TRBJ1-4; D unresolved. The CDR3 DNA follows: TGCAGTGCTAGTCCGGTCGCTTTTCCAGAAAAACTGTTTTTT. Encoded protein: CSASPVAFPEKLFF.